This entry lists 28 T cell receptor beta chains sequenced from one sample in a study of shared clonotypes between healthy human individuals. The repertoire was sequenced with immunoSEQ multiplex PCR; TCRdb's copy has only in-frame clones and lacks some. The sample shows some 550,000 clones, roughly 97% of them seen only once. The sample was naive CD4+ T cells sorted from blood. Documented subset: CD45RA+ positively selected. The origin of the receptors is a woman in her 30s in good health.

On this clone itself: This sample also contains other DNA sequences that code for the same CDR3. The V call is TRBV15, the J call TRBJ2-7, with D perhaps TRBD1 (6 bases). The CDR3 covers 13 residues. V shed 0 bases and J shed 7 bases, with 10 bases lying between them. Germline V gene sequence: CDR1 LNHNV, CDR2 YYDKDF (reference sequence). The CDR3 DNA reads TGTGCCACCAGCAGAGACAGGGGCGGTGAGCAGTACTTC. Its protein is CATSRDRGGEQYF.

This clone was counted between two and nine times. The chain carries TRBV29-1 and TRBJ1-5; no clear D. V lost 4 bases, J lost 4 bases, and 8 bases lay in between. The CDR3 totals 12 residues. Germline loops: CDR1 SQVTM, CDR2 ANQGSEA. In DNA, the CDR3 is TGCAGCGTTGGGACCGTAAATCAGCCCCAGCATTTT. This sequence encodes CSVGTVNQPQHF.

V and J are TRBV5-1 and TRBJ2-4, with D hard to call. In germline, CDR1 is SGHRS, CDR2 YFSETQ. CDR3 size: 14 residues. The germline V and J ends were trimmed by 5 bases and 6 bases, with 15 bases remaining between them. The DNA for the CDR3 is TGCGCCAGCAGTCGTGCCAAAGCGATAAACATTCAGTACTTC. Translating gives CASSRAKAINIQYF.

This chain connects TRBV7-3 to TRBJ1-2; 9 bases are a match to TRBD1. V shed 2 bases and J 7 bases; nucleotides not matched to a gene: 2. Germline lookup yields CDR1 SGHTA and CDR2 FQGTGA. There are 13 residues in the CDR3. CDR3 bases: TGTGCCAGCAGCTTACAACAGGGGGCTGGCTACACCTTC. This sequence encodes CASSLQQGAGYTF.

The CDR3 is CASSFPPDGSEQYF. The CDR3 DNA reads as TGTGCCAGCAGTTTCCCTCCCGACGGTTCCGAGCAGTACTTC. The chain carries TRBV28 and TRBJ2-7; no reliable D call. Trimming took 3 bases from V and 6 from J, leaving 15 bases between them. Per the germline V gene, CDR1 is MDHEN and CDR2 is SYDVKM. The CDR3 covers 14 residues. Drawing the rest from reference TRBV28 and TRBJ2-7, the complete variable domain is DVKVTQSSRYLVKRTGEKVFLECVQDMDHENMFWYRQDPGLGLRLIYFSYDVKMKEKGDIPEGYSVSREKKERFSLILESASTNQTSMYLCASSFPPDGSEQYFGPGTRLTVT.

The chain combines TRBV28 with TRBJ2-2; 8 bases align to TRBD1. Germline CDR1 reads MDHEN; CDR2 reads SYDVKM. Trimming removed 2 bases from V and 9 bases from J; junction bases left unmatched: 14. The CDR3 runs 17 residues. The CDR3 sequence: CASSLRPDRVRTWELFF. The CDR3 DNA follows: TGTGCCAGCAGTTTACGTCCGGACAGGGTTAGGACCTGGGAGCTGTTTTTT.

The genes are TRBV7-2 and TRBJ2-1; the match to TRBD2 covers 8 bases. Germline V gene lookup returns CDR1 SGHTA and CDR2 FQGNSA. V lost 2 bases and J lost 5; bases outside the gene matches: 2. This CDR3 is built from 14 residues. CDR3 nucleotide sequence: TGTGCCAGCAGCTTAAGACTAGCGAACAATGAGCAGTTCTTC. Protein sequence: CASSLRLANNEQFF.

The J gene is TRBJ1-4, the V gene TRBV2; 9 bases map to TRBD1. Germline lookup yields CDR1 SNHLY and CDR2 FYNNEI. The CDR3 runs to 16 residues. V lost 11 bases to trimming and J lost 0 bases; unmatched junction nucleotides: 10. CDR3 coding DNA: TGTGCCGGGACCCGGGACAGGGCCTCAACTAATGAAAAACTGTTTTTT. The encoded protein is CAGTRDRASTNEKLFF. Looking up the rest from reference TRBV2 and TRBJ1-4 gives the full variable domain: EPEVTQTPSHQVTQMGQEVILRCVPISNHLYFYWYRQILGQKVEFLVSFYNNEISEKSEIFDDQFSVERPDGSNFTLKIRSTKLEDSAMYFCAGTRDRASTNEKLFFGSGTQLSVL.

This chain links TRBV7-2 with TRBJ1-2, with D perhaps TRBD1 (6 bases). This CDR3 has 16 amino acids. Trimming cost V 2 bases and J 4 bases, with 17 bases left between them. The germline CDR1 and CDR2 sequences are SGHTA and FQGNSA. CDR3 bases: TGTGCCAGCAGCTTACGACCGGGGGCGACTTCCTATGGCTACACCTTC. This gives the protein CASSLRPGATSYGYTF.

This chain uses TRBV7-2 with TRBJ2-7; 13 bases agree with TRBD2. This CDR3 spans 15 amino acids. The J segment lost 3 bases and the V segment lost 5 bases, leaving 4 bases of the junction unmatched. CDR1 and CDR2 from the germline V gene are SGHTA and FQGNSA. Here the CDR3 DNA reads TGTGCCAGCAGCCCCAGACTAGCGGGAGGCTACGAGCAGTACTTC. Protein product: CASSPRLAGGYEQYF. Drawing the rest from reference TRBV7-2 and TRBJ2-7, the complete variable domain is GAGVSQSPSNKVTEKGKDVELRCDPISGHTALYWYRQSLGQGLEFLIYFQGNSAPDKSGLPSDRFSAERTGGSVSTLTIQRTQQEDSAVYLCASSPRLAGGYEQYFGPGTRLTVT.

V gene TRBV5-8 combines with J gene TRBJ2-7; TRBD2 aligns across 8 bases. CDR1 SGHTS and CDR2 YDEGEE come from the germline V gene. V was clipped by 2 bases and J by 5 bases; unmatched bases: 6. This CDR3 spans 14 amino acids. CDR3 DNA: TGTGCCAGCAGCTTAACAGCGGGAGACGACGAGCAGTACTTC. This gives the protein CASSLTAGDDEQYF.

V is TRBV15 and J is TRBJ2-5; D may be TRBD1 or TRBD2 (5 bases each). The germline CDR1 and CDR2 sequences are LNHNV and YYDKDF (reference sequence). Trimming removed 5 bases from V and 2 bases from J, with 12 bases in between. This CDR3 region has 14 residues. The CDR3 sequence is CATSDGTLQETQYF. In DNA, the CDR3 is TGTGCCACCAGCGACGGGACGCTACAAGAGACCCAGTACTTC.

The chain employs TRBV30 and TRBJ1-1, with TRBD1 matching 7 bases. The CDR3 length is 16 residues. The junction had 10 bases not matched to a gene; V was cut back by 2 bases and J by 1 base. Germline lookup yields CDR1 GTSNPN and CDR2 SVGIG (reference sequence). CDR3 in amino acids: CAWSLHGQDPNTEAFF. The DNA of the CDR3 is TGTGCCTGGAGTCTCCACGGACAGGACCCGAACACTGAAGCTTTCTTT. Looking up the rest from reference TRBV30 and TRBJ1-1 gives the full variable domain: SQTIHQWPATLVQPVGSPLSLECTVEGTSNPNLYWYRQAAGRGLQLLFYSVGIGQISSEVPQNLSASRPQDRQFILSSKKLLLSDSGFYLCAWSLHGQDPNTEAFFGQGTRLTVV.

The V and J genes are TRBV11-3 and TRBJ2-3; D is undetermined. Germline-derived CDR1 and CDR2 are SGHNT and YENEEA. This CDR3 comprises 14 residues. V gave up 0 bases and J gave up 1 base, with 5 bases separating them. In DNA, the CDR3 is TGTGCCAGCAGCTTAGATTCTGGCACAGATACGCAGTATTTT. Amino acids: CASSLDSGTDTQYF. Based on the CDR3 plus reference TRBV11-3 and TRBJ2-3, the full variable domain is EAGVVQSPRYKIIEKKQPVAFWCNPISGHNTLYWYLQNLGQGPELLIRYENEEAVDDSQLPKDRFSAERLKGVDSTLKIQPAELGDSAVYLCASSLDSGTDTQYFGPGTRLTVL.

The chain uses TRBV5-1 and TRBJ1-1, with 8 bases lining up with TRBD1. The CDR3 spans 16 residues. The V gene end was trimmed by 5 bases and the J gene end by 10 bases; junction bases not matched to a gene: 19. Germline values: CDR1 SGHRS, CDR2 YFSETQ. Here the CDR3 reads CASSSPGQVNNLPAFF. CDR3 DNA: TGCGCCAGCAGTAGCCCGGGACAGGTGAATAATCTCCCAGCTTTCTTT.

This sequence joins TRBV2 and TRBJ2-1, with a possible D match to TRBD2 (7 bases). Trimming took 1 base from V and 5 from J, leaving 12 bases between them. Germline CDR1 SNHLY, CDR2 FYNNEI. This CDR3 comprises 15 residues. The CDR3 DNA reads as TGTGCCAGCAGTGAAGTCGGGGGGCTAGACAATGAGCAGTTCTTC. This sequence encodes CASSEVGGLDNEQFF.

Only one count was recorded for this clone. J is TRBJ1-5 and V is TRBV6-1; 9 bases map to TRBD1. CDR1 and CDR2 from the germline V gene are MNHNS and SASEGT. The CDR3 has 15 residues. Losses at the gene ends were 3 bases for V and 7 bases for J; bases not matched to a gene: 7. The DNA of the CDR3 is TGTGCCAGCAGTGAGTGGACAGGGGTATTGCAGCCCCAGCATTTT. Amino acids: CASSEWTGVLQPQHF.

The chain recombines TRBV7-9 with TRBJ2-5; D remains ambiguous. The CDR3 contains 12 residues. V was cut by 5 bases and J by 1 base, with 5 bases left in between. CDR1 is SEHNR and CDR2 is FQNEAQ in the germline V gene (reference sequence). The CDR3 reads CASSLGQETQYF. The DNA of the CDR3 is TGTGCCAGCAGCCTAGGCCAAGAGACCCAGTACTTC.

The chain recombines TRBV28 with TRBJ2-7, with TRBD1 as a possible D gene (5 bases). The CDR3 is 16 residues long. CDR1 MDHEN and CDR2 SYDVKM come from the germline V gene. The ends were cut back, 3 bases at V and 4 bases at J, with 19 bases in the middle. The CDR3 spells CASSLSQGRVPYEQYF. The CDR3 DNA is TGTGCCAGCAGTTTGTCTCAGGGCAGGGTGCCGTACGAGCAGTACTTC.

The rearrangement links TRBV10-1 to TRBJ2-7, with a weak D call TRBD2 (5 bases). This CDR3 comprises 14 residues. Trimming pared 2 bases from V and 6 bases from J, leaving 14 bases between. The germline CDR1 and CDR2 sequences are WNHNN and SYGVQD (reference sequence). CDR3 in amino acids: CASSESGRAGEQYF. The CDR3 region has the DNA TGCGCCAGCAGTGAGAGCGGCAGAGCTGGCGAGCAGTACTTC.

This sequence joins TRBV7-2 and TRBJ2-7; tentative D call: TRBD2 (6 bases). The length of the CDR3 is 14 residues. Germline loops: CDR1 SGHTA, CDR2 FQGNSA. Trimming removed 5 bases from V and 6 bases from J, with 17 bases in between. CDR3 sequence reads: CASSRRLGLFEQYF. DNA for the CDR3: TGTGCCAGCAGCCGACGACTAGGTCTCTTCGAGCAGTACTTC.

CDR3 protein: CASSGGGVTDTQYF. CDR3 nucleotide sequence: TGCGCCAGCAGCGGTGGGGGGGTCACAGATACGCAGTATTTT. This chain joins TRBV5-1 and TRBJ2-3, with 7 bases lining up with TRBD2. Germline loops: CDR1 SGHRS, CDR2 YFSETQ. This CDR3 comprises 14 residues. The V and J ends lost 4 bases and 2 bases, in that order; junction bases with no gene match: 4.

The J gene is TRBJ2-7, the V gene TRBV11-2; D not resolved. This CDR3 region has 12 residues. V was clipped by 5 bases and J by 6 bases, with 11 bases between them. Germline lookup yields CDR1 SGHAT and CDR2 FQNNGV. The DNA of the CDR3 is TGTGCCAGCAGCCCGAACGCACGCGAGCAGTACTTC. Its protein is CASSPNAREQYF. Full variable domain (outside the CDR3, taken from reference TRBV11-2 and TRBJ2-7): EAGVAQSPRYKIIEKRQSVAFWCNPISGHATLYWYQQILGQGPKLLIQFQNNGVVDDSQLPKDRFSAERLKGVDSTLKIQPAKLEDSAVYLCASSPNAREQYFGPGTRLTVT.

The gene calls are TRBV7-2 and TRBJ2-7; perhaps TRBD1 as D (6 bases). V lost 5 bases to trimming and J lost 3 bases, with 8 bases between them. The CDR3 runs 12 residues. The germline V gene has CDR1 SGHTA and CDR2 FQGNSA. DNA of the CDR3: TGTGCCAGCAGCCGGGACAACTACGAGCAGTACTTC. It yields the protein CASSRDNYEQYF.

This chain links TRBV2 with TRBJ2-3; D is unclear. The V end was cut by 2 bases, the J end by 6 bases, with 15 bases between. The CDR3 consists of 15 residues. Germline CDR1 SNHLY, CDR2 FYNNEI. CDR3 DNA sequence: TGTGCCAGCAGTGAAACTCACCCCGGTATGGATACGCAGTATTTT. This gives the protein CASSETHPGMDTQYF.

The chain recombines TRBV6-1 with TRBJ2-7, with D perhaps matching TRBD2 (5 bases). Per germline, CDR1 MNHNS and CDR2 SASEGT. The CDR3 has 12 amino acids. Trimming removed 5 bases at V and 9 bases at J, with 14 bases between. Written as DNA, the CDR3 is TGTGCCAGCAGTCCCCGGACTCACGGGCAGTACTTC. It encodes CASSPRTHGQYF.

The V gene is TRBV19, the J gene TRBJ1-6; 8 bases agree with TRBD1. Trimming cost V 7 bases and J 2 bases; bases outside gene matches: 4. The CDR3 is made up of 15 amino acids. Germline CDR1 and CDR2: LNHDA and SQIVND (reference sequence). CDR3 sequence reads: CASKTGATYNSPLHF. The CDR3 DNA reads TGTGCCAGTAAGACAGGGGCAACCTATAATTCACCCCTCCACTTT.

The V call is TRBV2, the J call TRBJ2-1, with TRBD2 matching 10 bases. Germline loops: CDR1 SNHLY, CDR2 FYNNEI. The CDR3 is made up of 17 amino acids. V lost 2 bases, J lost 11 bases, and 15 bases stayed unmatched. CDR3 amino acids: CASSETLSAGGPMKQFF. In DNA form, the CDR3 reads TGTGCCAGCAGTGAAACCCTATCAGCGGGAGGGCCAATGAAGCAGTTCTTC.